This is a list of T cell receptor beta chains from one sample in a study of type 1 and type 2 diabetes patients. TCRdb re-called the multiplex PCR reads with MiXCR, one entry per CDR3 protein. The sample has about 290,000 distinct CDR3 sequences; approximately 45% are singletons. Material: peripheral blood mononuclear cells (PBMCs). These receptors were obtained from a man younger than 35 with type 2 diabetes. The CDR3 runs from the conserved cysteine through the conserved F or W. D genes are given only for firm matches. Size values are once, few and many counts, or a class for expanded clones, and some rows have none.

V gene: TRBV28
clone size: NA
J gene: TRBJ1-1
D gene: NA
CDR3 DNA: TGTGCCAGCAGTAGCAATGGTCCAGGACGAGCTTTCTTT
CDR3 protein: CASSSNGPGRAFF

V gene: TRBV4-1
clone size: once
J gene: TRBJ1-3
D gene: TRBD1
CDR3 DNA: TGCGCCAGCAGCCGGGACAGGGCGTCTGGAAACACCATATATTTT
CDR3 protein: CASSRDRASGNTIYF

V gene: TRBV2
clone size: many
J gene: TRBJ2-7
D gene: NA
CDR3 DNA: TGTGCCAGCAGTGAAACCCACAGCTACGAGCAGTACTTC
CDR3 protein: CASSETHSYEQYF

V gene: TRBV2
clone size: many
J gene: TRBJ2-7
D gene: NA
CDR3 DNA: TGTGCCAGCAGCGAGACTACGACAGGCGTACCCCTCGAGCAGTACTTC
CDR3 protein: CASSETTTGVPLEQYF

V gene: TRBV6-5
clone size: NA
J gene: TRBJ2-1
D gene: NA
CDR3 DNA: TGTGCCAGCAGCTTAAGGCCGAGTTACAATGAGCAGTTCTTC
CDR3 protein: CASSLRPSYNEQFF

V gene: TRBV10-1
clone size: NA
J gene: TRBJ2-7
D gene: NA
CDR3 DNA: TGCGCCAGCAGTGGCGGGGGCGGAGAGCAGTACTTC
CDR3 protein: CASSGGGGEQYF

V gene: TRBV28
clone size: NA
J gene: TRBJ2-7
D gene: NA
CDR3 DNA: TGTGCCAGCAGTCGCCCTTACGAGCAGTACTTC
CDR3 protein: CASSRPYEQYF

V gene: TRBV27
clone size: NA
J gene: TRBJ2-7
D gene: NA
CDR3 DNA: TGTGCCAGCAGTTTCGGCAGGGCCCCTCACGAGCAGTACTTC
CDR3 protein: CASSFGRAPHEQYF

V gene: TRBV27
clone size: few
J gene: TRBJ1-4
D gene: NA
CDR3 DNA: TGTGCCAGCAGCTTGGGGGGTAGGGGAAGAGGGGAAAAACTGTTTTTT
CDR3 protein: CASSLGGRGRGEKLFF

V gene: TRBV4-1
clone size: few
J gene: TRBJ2-2
D gene: NA
CDR3 DNA: TGCGCCAGCAGCCAGGACGCTAGAGATCCCACCGGGGAGCTGTTTTTT
CDR3 protein: CASSQDARDPTGELFF

V gene: TRBV28
clone size: NA
J gene: TRBJ1-4
D gene: NA
CDR3 DNA: TGTGCCAGCAACCCCCAGGGCATAGGTGAAAAACTGTTTTTT
CDR3 protein: CASNPQGIGEKLFF

V gene: TRBV20-1
clone size: few
J gene: TRBJ1-6
D gene: NA
CDR3 DNA: TGCAGTGCTAGAGATTCGCGGGGAAATACACCCCTCCACTTT
CDR3 protein: CSARDSRGNTPLHF

V gene: TRBV4-3
clone size: few
J gene: TRBJ1-1
D gene: NA
CDR3 DNA: TGCGCCAGCAGCCAACAAACGGGGTACACTGAAGCTTTCTTT
CDR3 protein: CASSQQTGYTEAFF

V gene: TRBV7-4
clone size: NA
J gene: TRBJ2-5
D gene: TRBD2
CDR3 DNA: TGTGCCAGCAGAAGTAGCGGGAGTGAGACCCAGTACTTC
CDR3 protein: CASRSSGSETQYF

V gene: TRBV29-1
clone size: few
J gene: TRBJ1-1
D gene: NA
CDR3 DNA: TGCAGCGTTGACGGCTGGATGAACACTGAAGCTTTCTTT
CDR3 protein: CSVDGWMNTEAFF

V gene: TRBV15
clone size: few
J gene: TRBJ2-7
D gene: NA
CDR3 DNA: TGTGCCACCAGCAGTCGGGGGTGGGAGCAGTACTTC
CDR3 protein: CATSSRGWEQYF

V gene: TRBV7-9
clone size: NA
J gene: TRBJ2-7
D gene: NA
CDR3 DNA: TGTGCCAGCAGCTTAGCCACGGGTCCCAGCTCCTACGAGCAGTACTTC
CDR3 protein: CASSLATGPSSYEQYF

V gene: TRBV30
clone size: NA
J gene: TRBJ2-1
D gene: NA
CDR3 DNA: TGTGCCTGGAGAACACGCTCTTACAATGAGCAGTTCTTC
CDR3 protein: CAWRTRSYNEQFF

V gene: TRBV28
clone size: NA
J gene: TRBJ1-1
D gene: NA
CDR3 DNA: TGTGCCAGCAGATCTCCGGGGATTGAAGCTTTCTTT
CDR3 protein: CASRSPGIEAFF

V gene: TRBV19
clone size: NA
J gene: TRBJ2-1
D gene: TRBD2
CDR3 DNA: TGTGCCAGTAGTCGCAGCTTAGCGGGAGGGCCCCTCAATGAGCAGTTCTTC
CDR3 protein: CASSRSLAGGPLNEQFF

V gene: TRBV2
clone size: NA
J gene: TRBJ2-7
D gene: NA
CDR3 DNA: TGTGCCAGCAGTGAAGAGGGGGGGACAGTGCGGCAGTACTTC
CDR3 protein: CASSEEGGTVRQYF

V gene: TRBV15
clone size: NA
J gene: TRBJ1-5
D gene: TRBD1
CDR3 DNA: TGTGCCACCAGCGTAGACAGGGGCTCTCATCAGCCCCAGCATTTT
CDR3 protein: CATSVDRGSHQPQHF

V gene: TRBV30
clone size: NA
J gene: TRBJ1-4
D gene: TRBD1
CDR3 DNA: TGTGCCTGGACCAGGGGGCGGGGTAATGAAAAACTGTTTTTT
CDR3 protein: CAWTRGRGNEKLFF

V gene: TRBV19
clone size: NA
J gene: TRBJ2-3
D gene: TRBD1
CDR3 DNA: TGTGCCAGTAGTACATCACAGGGGACGATATCAGATACGCAGTATTTT
CDR3 protein: CASSTSQGTISDTQYF

V gene: TRBV19
clone size: NA
J gene: TRBJ1-1
D gene: TRBD1
CDR3 DNA: TGTGCCAGTAGTATAGGGGGACAGAGGAACACTGAAGCTTTCTTT
CDR3 protein: CASSIGGQRNTEAFF

V gene: TRBV7-2
clone size: NA
J gene: TRBJ2-2
D gene: NA
CDR3 DNA: TGTGCCAGCAGCCCCGTAGCGCCTAGGCGTGGGGAGCTGTTTTTT
CDR3 protein: CASSPVAPRRGELFF

V gene: TRBV7-2
clone size: NA
J gene: TRBJ2-1
D gene: TRBD2
CDR3 DNA: TGTGCCAGCAGCTTACGGACTAGCAGCGATGAGCAGTTCTTC
CDR3 protein: CASSLRTSSDEQFF

V gene: TRBV7-2
clone size: once
J gene: TRBJ1-1
D gene: NA
CDR3 DNA: TGTGCCAGCACCCTCACCCCCAACAGGACTCCGAACACTGAAGCTTTCTTT
CDR3 protein: CASTLTPNRTPNTEAFF

V gene: TRBV30
clone size: NA
J gene: TRBJ2-2
D gene: NA
CDR3 DNA: TGTGCCTGGAGTGTTGCAGCCTCGATATGGCCCGGGGAGCTGTTTTTT
CDR3 protein: CAWSVAASIWPGELFF

V gene: TRBV19
clone size: few
J gene: TRBJ1-5
D gene: NA
CDR3 DNA: TGTGCCAGTAGTATCACGGTCGGCAATCAGCCCCAGCATTTT
CDR3 protein: CASSITVGNQPQHF

V gene: TRBV6-6
clone size: NA
J gene: TRBJ2-7
D gene: TRBD1
CDR3 DNA: TGTGCCAGCAGTGCGACAGGGAACCCCTACGAGCAGTACTTC
CDR3 protein: CASSATGNPYEQYF